The 5 T cell receptor beta chains below come from one sample, sequenced in a study of somatic mutations in cytotoxic T cells in rheumatoid arthritis. The table came from immunoSEQ multiplex PCR; TCRdb's copy has only in-frame clones and leaves some out. Of around 29,000 clones in the sample, approximately 78% were seen once. Sequenced material: CD8+ T cells sorted from blood. The receptors stem from an adult with rheumatoid arthritis.

The chain combines TRBV5-1 with TRBJ2-1, with TRBD1 identical over 8 bases. Unmatched junction bases numbered 10, after V lost 4 bases and J lost 7 bases. The germline gives CDR1 SGHRS, CDR2 YFSETQ. The CDR3 has 15 residues. CDR3 DNA: TGCGCCAGCAGCCCCGGGACAGGTCTCCTTAATGAGCAGTTCTTC. Amino acids: CASSPGTGLLNEQFF.

The genes are TRBV6-1 and TRBJ2-1; 9 bases agree with TRBD2. Trimming at V came to 7 bases and at J to 0 bases, leaving 4 bases not matched to a gene. The CDR3 has 15 residues. The germline V gene encodes CDR1 MNHNS and CDR2 SASEGT. This CDR3 reads CASTQAGGSYNEQFF. The CDR3 bases are TGTGCCAGCACCCAAGCGGGGGGCTCCTACAATGAGCAGTTCTTC.

The chain couples TRBV4-1 to TRBJ2-1, with a weak D call TRBD2 (7 bases). In germline, CDR1 is MGHRA, CDR2 YSYEKL. V was shortened by 0 bases and J by 8 bases, with 14 bases between the two germline ends. The CDR3 has 15 amino acids. The CDR3 nucleotides are TGCGCCAGCAGCCAAGATAGGGGGGACTATGATGAGCAGTTCTTC. This sequence encodes CASSQDRGDYDEQFF.

This clone was counted a few times. The rearrangement joins TRBV15 to TRBJ1-2, with D tentatively TRBD1 (6 bases). Trimming shortened V by 0 bases and J by 5 bases, and 10 bases separated the two germline ends. The CDR3 spans 14 residues. Germline CDR1 is LNHNV and CDR2 is YYDKDF (reference sequence). CDR3 nucleotide sequence: TGTGCCACCAGCAGAGATCGGGGGGCATATGGCTACACCTTC. Translating it yields CATSRDRGAYGYTF.

The chain recombines TRBV28 with TRBJ2-7; 8 bases match TRBD2. Germline V gives CDR1 MDHEN, CDR2 SYDVKM. This CDR3 spans 15 amino acids. V shed 4 bases and J 4 bases; nucleotides not matched to a gene: 9. The CDR3 spells CASSSTSGRGYEQYF. For the CDR3, the DNA is TGTGCCAGCAGTTCGACCAGCGGGAGAGGTTACGAGCAGTACTTC.